This T cell receptor beta chain was recovered during a study of blood T cell repertoires in COVID-19. Study-level background: Collection of acute and convalescent COVID-19 samples took place in the United States, Italy and Spain.

Data came from immunoSEQ multiplex PCR; TCRdb stores just in-frame clones and leaves some out. The repertoire includes approximately 210,000 clones, 92% of them detected once, and 1% to 1.5% sits in the top ten. Germline values: CDR1 SGHTS, CDR2 YDEGEE. Trimming cost V 3 bases and J 6 bases, with 16 bases left between them. The CDR3 has 15 residues. The specimen sequenced was peripheral blood. This chain links TRBV5-8 with TRBJ1-5, with D possibly being TRBD1 (5 bases). The sequence was collected from a man aged 25-40 years with acute or convalescent COVID-19. The CDR3 DNA reads as TGTGCCAGCAGCTCGGGACTGTTTAGCGGTCAGCCCCAGCATTTT. Protein sequence: CASSSGLFSGQPQHF.